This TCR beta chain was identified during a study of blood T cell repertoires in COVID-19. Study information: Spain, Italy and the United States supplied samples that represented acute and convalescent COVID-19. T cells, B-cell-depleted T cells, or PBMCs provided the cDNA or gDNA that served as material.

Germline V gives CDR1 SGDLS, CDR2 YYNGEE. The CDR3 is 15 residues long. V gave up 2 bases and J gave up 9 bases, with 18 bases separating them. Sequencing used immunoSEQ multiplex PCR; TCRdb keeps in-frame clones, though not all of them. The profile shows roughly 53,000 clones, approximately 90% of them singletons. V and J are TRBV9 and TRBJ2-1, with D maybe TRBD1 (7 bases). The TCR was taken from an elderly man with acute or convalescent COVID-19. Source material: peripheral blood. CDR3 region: CASSVHRGGLGEQFF. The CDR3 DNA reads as TGTGCCAGCAGCGTCCACAGGGGAGGTTTGGGTGAGCAGTTCTTC.